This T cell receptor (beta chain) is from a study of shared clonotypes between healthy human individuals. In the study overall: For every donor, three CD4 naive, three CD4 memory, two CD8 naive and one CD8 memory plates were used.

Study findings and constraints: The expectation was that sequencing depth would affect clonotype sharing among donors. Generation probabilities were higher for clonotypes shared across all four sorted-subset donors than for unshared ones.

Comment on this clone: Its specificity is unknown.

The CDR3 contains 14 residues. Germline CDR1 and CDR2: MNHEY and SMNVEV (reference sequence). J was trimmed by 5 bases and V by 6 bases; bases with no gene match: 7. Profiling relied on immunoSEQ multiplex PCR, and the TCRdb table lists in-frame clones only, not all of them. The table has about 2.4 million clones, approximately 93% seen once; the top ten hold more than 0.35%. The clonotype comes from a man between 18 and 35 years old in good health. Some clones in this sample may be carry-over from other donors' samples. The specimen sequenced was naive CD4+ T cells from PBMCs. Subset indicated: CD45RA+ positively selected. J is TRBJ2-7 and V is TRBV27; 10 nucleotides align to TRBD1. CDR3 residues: CASRTPGQGNEQYF. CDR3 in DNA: TGTGCCAGCAGAACTCCGGGACAGGGGAACGAGCAGTACTTC.